The 32 T cell receptor beta chains listed next were all sequenced from one sample in a study of T cell repertoires in cytomegalovirus infection. Their antigen targets remain unknown. Each CDR3 protein gets one entry after TCRdb re-called the reads with MiXCR. The data hold some 800,000 distinct CDR3 sequences, with 30% to 35% observed a single time. The sample in question was cultured CD8+ T cells from PBMCs, obtained from culture after CMV antigen stimulation. These receptor sequences come from a human donor in good health (CMV status not recorded). Some clones in this sample may be carry-over from other donors' samples.

This clonotype was seen a handful of times. The chain carries TRBV12-3 or TRBV12-4 and TRBJ2-3; D possibly corresponds to TRBD1 (5 bases). V lost 5 bases, J lost 3 bases, and 9 bases lay in between. The CDR3 covers 13 residues. The CDR3 DNA reads TGTGCCAGCAGTGAAAAGGGGACAGATACGCAGTATTTT. Translating gives CASSEKGTDTQYF.

The V gene is TRBV6-2 or TRBV6-3, the J gene TRBJ2-1, with 9 positions matching TRBD2. The CDR3 totals 15 residues. The ends lost 7 bases at V and 4 bases at J; junction bases unmatched: 8. Germline loops: CDR1 MNHEY, CDR2 SVGEGT. This CDR3 reads CASNEAGGPYNEQFF. The CDR3 bases are TGTGCCAGCAACGAGGCGGGGGGGCCTTACAATGAGCAGTTCTTC.

This rearrangement joins TRBV27 to TRBJ1-2; 8 bases align to TRBD1. V dropped 0 bases and J dropped 6; count of bases not matched to a gene: 12. Germline V lookup: CDR1 MNHEY, CDR2 SMNVEV (reference sequence). CDR3 length equals 17 residues. CDR3 sequence (DNA): TGTGCCAGCAGTTTATCGGGCGGACAGGGTGCGAAGAATGGCTACACCTTC. Translation gives CASSLSGGQGAKNGYTF.

The chain couples TRBV14 to TRBJ1-6; no clear D gene. This CDR3 spans 14 amino acids. Germline V gene lookup returns CDR1 SGHDN and CDR2 FVKESK. Trimming pared 5 bases from V and 7 bases from J, leaving 12 bases between. In DNA form, the CDR3 reads TGTGCCAGCAGCTACAGCAGAATAAATTCACCCCTCCACTTT. This encodes CASSYSRINSPLHF.

The rearrangement links TRBV24-1 to TRBJ2-1; D is unclear. Trimming took off 5 bases at V and 7 bases at J, with 11 bases between the two ends. CDR3 length: 13 amino acids. Germline assignment: CDR1 KGHDR and CDR2 SFDVKD. The CDR3 here is CATSGIEWNEQFF. In DNA form, the CDR3 reads TGTGCCACCAGTGGTATTGAGTGGAATGAGCAGTTCTTC.

At least ten counts were recorded for this clonotype. The chain employs TRBV7-2 and TRBJ1-4; no reliable D call. The CDR3 sequence is 15 residues long. V shed 1 base and J shed 4 bases, with 10 bases lying between them. Germline V gene data show CDR1 as SGHTA and CDR2 as FQGNSA. DNA of the CDR3: TGTGCCAGCAGCTTAGAGGGCAGAATTAATGAAAAACTGTTTTTT. It codes for CASSLEGRINEKLFF.

A few counts support this clonotype. The germline gene is not matched at one end of the junction; a read error may be the cause. This chain uses TRBV27 with TRBJ1-5; 10 bases line up with TRBD1. This CDR3 comprises 17 residues. Per germline, CDR1 MNHEY and CDR2 SMNVEV (reference sequence). Written as DNA, the CDR3 is TGTGCCAGCACTTTATCCGAGCGGACAGGGGGGGTTCAGCCCCAGCATTTT. It codes for CASTLSERTGGVQPQHF.

This clonotype was observed a few times. This sequence joins TRBV19 and TRBJ2-7; 7 bases are shared with TRBD1. Germline V gene sequence: CDR1 LNHDA, CDR2 SQIVND (reference sequence). The junction had 17 bases not matched to a gene; V was cut back by 5 bases and J by 7 bases. This CDR3 contains 16 residues. CDR3 sequence reads: CASSPLAGTVGWEQYV. The DNA of the CDR3 is TGTGCCAGTAGTCCTTTAGCCGGGACAGTCGGATGGGAGCAGTACGTC.

The chain couples TRBV29-1 to TRBJ1-2, with D unresolved. The ends were cut back, 0 bases at V and 1 base at J, with 12 bases in the middle. Germline CDR1 SQVTM, CDR2 ANQGSEA. This CDR3 is built from 15 residues. The CDR3 DNA is TGCAGCGTTGAAGATAGGGCATTTGTTAACTATGGCTACACCTTC. Protein sequence: CSVEDRAFVNYGYTF.

This clonotype has at least ten counts. V and J are TRBV7-9 and TRBJ2-3; 7 bases agree with TRBD2. With V trimmed by 4 bases and J by 5 bases, 9 bases remained unmatched. In germline, CDR1 is SEHNR, CDR2 FQNEAQ (reference sequence). CDR3 size: 15 residues. CDR3 region: CASSSTQTGGDTQYF. The CDR3 nucleotides read TGTGCCAGCAGCTCCACCCAGACGGGGGGAGATACGCAGTATTTT.

This clonotype was seen only a few times. The chain uses TRBV7-6 and TRBJ2-7, with TRBD1 matching over 10 bases. This CDR3 contains 14 residues. J lost 6 bases, V lost 6 bases, and 8 bases had no gene match. Per germline, CDR1 SGHVS and CDR2 FNYEAQ. CDR3 nucleotides: TGTGCCAGCAGTTCCGGGACAGGGGCGCCCGAGCAGTACTTC. Amino acids: CASSSGTGAPEQYF.

For the CDR3, the DNA is TGTGCCACCAGTGACCACGGCGGACAGCGGCCCTCTTACAATGAGCAGTTCTTC. This encodes CATSDHGGQRPSYNEQFF. The chain couples TRBV24-1 to TRBJ2-1; maybe TRBD1 (6 bases). The germline CDR1 and CDR2 sequences are KGHDR and SFDVKD. V lost 4 bases to trimming and J lost 4 bases, with 22 bases between them. CDR3 size: 18 residues.

V and J are TRBV5-6 and TRBJ1-2, with 7 bases that match TRBD1. The CDR3 runs 16 residues. Trimming removed 2 bases from V and 4 bases from J; junction bases left unmatched: 11. The germline gives CDR1 SGHDT, CDR2 YYEEEE. This chain's CDR3 is CASSFGGYRQGYGYTF. The CDR3 bases are TGTGCCAGCAGCTTCGGGGGGTACCGACAGGGCTATGGCTACACCTTC.

The rearrangement links TRBV9 to TRBJ2-2; no clear D gene. Germline loops: CDR1 SGDLS, CDR2 YYNGEE. Trimming pared 5 bases from V and 2 bases from J, leaving 16 bases between. The CDR3 extends over 16 amino acids. CDR3 sequence: CASSLLGFRNTGELFF. CDR3 sequence (DNA): TGTGCCAGCAGTCTTCTGGGTTTTCGAAACACCGGGGAGCTGTTTTTT.

The rearrangement uses TRBV6-2 or TRBV6-3 and TRBJ2-5, with D maybe TRBD2 (5 bases). This CDR3 is built from 12 residues. Germline CDR1 and CDR2: MNHEY and SVGEGT. Trimming cost V 8 bases and J 1 base, with 8 bases left between them. CDR3 region: CASGLAQETQYF. CDR3 nucleotides: TGTGCCAGCGGGCTAGCCCAAGAGACCCAGTACTTC.

The genes are TRBV15 and TRBJ2-7; 7 nucleotides match TRBD2. The V and J ends lost 0 bases and 5 bases, in that order; junction bases with no gene match: 7. Germline CDR1 and CDR2: LNHNV and YYDKDF (reference sequence). This CDR3 has 15 residues. The CDR3 DNA reads TGTGCCACCAGCAGAGATCCCAGCGGGGTTGACGAGCAGTACTTC. Its protein is CATSRDPSGVDEQYF.

A few counts support this clonotype. The chain carries TRBV6-4 and TRBJ2-7; no reliable D call. V was cut by 6 bases and J by 4 bases, with 13 bases left in between. In germline, CDR1 is MRHNA, CDR2 SNTAGT. The CDR3 runs to 13 residues. CDR3 sequence: CASRYPTPYEQYF. The DNA for the CDR3 is TGTGCCAGCAGATACCCCACCCCTTACGAGCAGTACTTC.

This clonotype has just a few counts. The chain recombines TRBV6-1 with TRBJ1-1; 7 nucleotides match TRBD1. The CDR3 is 14 residues long. CDR1 is MNHNS, CDR2 SASEGT, per germline. J gave up 5 bases and V 5 bases, and 8 bases lay outside the gene matches. CDR3 DNA: TGTGCCAGCAGTCAGCACAGGGGTCGGACTGAAGCTTTCTTT. This translates into CASSQHRGRTEAFF.

The chain combines TRBV7-6 with TRBJ2-7; TRBD1 might be the D (6 bases). The CDR3 spans 13 residues. Germline assignment: CDR1 SGHVS and CDR2 FNYEAQ. Trimming shortened V by 5 bases and J by 4 bases, and 12 bases separated the two germline ends. CDR3 residues: CASSASTGYEQYV. The DNA of the CDR3 is TGTGCCAGCAGCGCTTCGACAGGATACGAGCAGTACGTC.

This clonotype has at least ten counts. V is TRBV7-9 and J is TRBJ1-6, with a possible D match to TRBD1 (5 bases). This CDR3 has 16 amino acids. Looked up from germline, CDR1 is SEHNR and CDR2 is FQNEAQ (reference sequence). The germline V and J ends were trimmed by 4 bases and 2 bases, with 12 bases remaining between them. Here the CDR3 reads CASSSMGRTYNSPLHF. The CDR3 DNA reads TGTGCCAGCAGCTCCATGGGACGGACCTATAATTCACCCCTCCACTTT.

V and J are TRBV7-6 and TRBJ2-7; 10 bases match TRBD2. Trimming took 0 bases from V and 5 from J; bases not matched to a gene: 7. CDR1 is SGHVS and CDR2 is FNYEAQ in the germline V gene. CDR3 size: 16 residues. The CDR3 reads CASSLAVASGGNEQYF. For the CDR3, the DNA is TGTGCCAGCAGCTTAGCGGTAGCTAGCGGGGGTAACGAGCAGTACTTC.

J is TRBJ1-4 and V is TRBV11-3, with 8 bases lining up with TRBD1. Per germline, CDR1 SGHNT and CDR2 YENEEA. This CDR3 is 15 amino acids long. After removal of 4 bases from V and 7 bases from J, the junction contained 8 bases not matched to a gene. The CDR3 nucleotides read TGTGCCAGCAGCTGGATCTCGGACAGGGTTGAAAAACTGTTTTTT. It is translated as CASSWISDRVEKLFF.

The chain carries TRBV6-1 and TRBJ2-2; 9 nucleotides match TRBD2. V shed 1 base, J shed 6 bases, and the junction held 3 bases outside the gene matches. The CDR3 spans 15 residues. Germline V gene lookup returns CDR1 MNHNS and CDR2 SASEGT. CDR3 in DNA: TGTGCCAGCAGTGAAGGGCTAGCGGGGCCCGGGGAGCTGTTTTTT. It is translated as CASSEGLAGPGELFF.

The rearrangement uses TRBV5-1 and TRBJ1-2; D is unresolved. Trimming took 5 bases from V and 10 from J, leaving 12 bases between them. Germline CDR1 SGHRS, CDR2 YFSETQ. CDR3 length: 11 amino acids. CDR3 in amino acids: CASSTDGIYTF. The CDR3 region has the DNA TGCGCCAGCAGTACCGATGGAATCTACACCTTC.

This clonotype was counted a single time. In this CDR3 the conserved last residue, phenylalanine or tryptophan, is missing, so a read error is likely. V gene TRBV19 combines with J gene TRBJ1-1; D possibly corresponds to TRBD1 (6 bases). Trimming stripped 6 bases from V and 4 bases from J, with 12 bases between. Germline V gene data show CDR1 as LNHDA and CDR2 as SQIVND (reference sequence). The CDR3 extends over 13 amino acids. The CDR3 here is CASSYQGFTEAFL. CDR3 coding DNA: TGTGCCAGTAGCTATCAGGGGTTCACTGAAGCTTTCCTT.

This chain links TRBV6-6 with TRBJ1-2; D is uncertain. The V end lost 6 bases, the J end lost 6 bases, and 14 bases lay between the germline ends. Per the germline V gene, CDR1 is MNHNY and CDR2 is SVGAGI (reference sequence). The CDR3 covers 13 residues. CDR3 protein: CASRHTSRDGYTF. CDR3 coding DNA: TGTGCCAGCAGGCATACGTCTAGGGATGGCTACACCTTC.

This chain uses TRBV4-1 with TRBJ2-3; 14 bases fit TRBD2. There are 17 residues in the CDR3. Trimming cost V 9 bases and J 1 base; bases outside gene matches: 9. Germline lookup yields CDR1 MGHRA and CDR2 YSYEKL. As DNA, the CDR3 is TGCGCCAGTTTAGGGACTAGCGGGGGATTTGGCACAGATACGCAGTATTTT. It is translated as CASLGTSGGFGTDTQYF.

The gene calls are TRBV7-6 and TRBJ2-7; D unclear. CDR1 is SGHVS and CDR2 is FNYEAQ in the germline V gene. The V end was cut by 1 base, the J end by 4 bases, with 11 bases between. The length of the CDR3 is 14 residues. For the CDR3, the DNA is TGTGCCAGCAGCTTAGGTTCCAGGAGTTACGAGCAGTACTTC. It yields the protein CASSLGSRSYEQYF.

This clonotype was counted at least ten times. This chain joins TRBV7-2 and TRBJ2-3; TRBD2 agrees at 7 bases. The CDR3 sequence is 16 residues long. Germline-derived CDR1 and CDR2 are SGHTA and FQGNSA. V trimming: 5 bases; J trimming: 2 bases; junction bases outside the gene matches: 10. CDR3 nucleotide sequence: TGTGCCAGCAGCGGGGGTGGGGGGGAATTCACAGATACGCAGTATTTT. Protein: CASSGGGGEFTDTQYF. Variable domain in full (rest from reference TRBV7-2 and TRBJ2-3): GAGVSQSPSNKVTEKGKDVELRCDPISGHTALYWYRQSLGQGLEFLIYFQGNSAPDKSGLPSDRFSAERTGGSVSTLTIQRTQQEDSAVYLCASSGGGGEFTDTQYFGPGTRLTVL.

This clonotype has a handful of counts. This sequence may be a read error, since a much larger clone differs from it by one base. CDR3 in amino acids: CASSTGQKNTEAFF. The CDR3 nucleotides are TGTGCCAGCAGTACGGGACAGAAGAACACTGAAGCTTTCTTT. The chain is built from TRBV12-3 or TRBV12-4 and TRBJ1-1; 7 positions match TRBD1. V trimming: 5 bases; J trimming: 1 base; junction bases outside the gene matches: 4. The CDR3 sequence is 14 residues long.

This clonotype came up once. The chain links TRBV3-1 to TRBJ2-5; 12 bases are shared with TRBD1. CDR1 and CDR2 (germline): LGHDT, YNNKEL (reference sequence). The J segment lost 0 bases and the V segment lost 4 bases, leaving 3 bases of the junction unmatched. The CDR3 length is 16 residues. The CDR3, as DNA: TGTGCCAGCAGCCGAGGGACAGGGGGCCACCAAGAGACCCAGTACTTC. It translates to CASSRGTGGHQETQYF.

This chain connects TRBV6-2 or TRBV6-3 to TRBJ2-2; D call uncertain. The V end lost 2 bases, the J end lost 5 bases, and 15 bases lay between the germline ends. The CDR3 covers 16 residues. CDR1 is MNHEY and CDR2 is SVGEGT in the germline V gene. The CDR3 DNA is TGTGCCAGCAGTTACCTAACTATGGGCAGTACCGGGGAGCTGTTTTTT. Residues: CASSYLTMGSTGELFF.